A single sample is the source of the 15 T cell receptor beta chains below, sequenced in a study of T cell responses to AZD1222 COVID-19 vaccine. Measured with immunoSEQ multiplex PCR; TCRdb has only the in-frame clones, and not every one. The table has under 70,000 clones, 80% seen once. The sequences come from peripheral blood, collected 28 days after the second AZD1222 dose. The source is an adult who received the AZD1222 COVID-19 vaccine.

This clone was counted a few times. The chain links TRBV5-1 to TRBJ1-2; D gene unclear. V was pared by 5 bases and J by 0 bases, with 11 bases between. CDR1 is SGHRS and CDR2 is YFSETQ in the germline V gene. The CDR3 loop spans 14 amino acids. CDR3 amino acids: CASRPGSANYGYTF. Written as DNA, the CDR3 is TGCGCCAGCAGACCAGGTTCGGCTAACTATGGCTACACCTTC.

The chain employs TRBV7-2 and TRBJ2-1; the D is unclear. Germline V gene data show CDR1 as SGHTA and CDR2 as FQGNSA. V was clipped by 1 base and J by 5 bases, with 9 bases between them. The CDR3 spans 14 residues. CDR3 loop: CASSLVGPDNEQFF. The CDR3 DNA reads as TGTGCCAGCAGCTTAGTCGGACCAGACAATGAGCAGTTCTTC.

V gene TRBV6-2 or TRBV6-3 combines with J gene TRBJ1-5; TRBD1 matches at 8 bases. CDR1 and CDR2 from the germline V gene are MNHEY and SVGEGT. Losses at the gene ends were 2 bases for V and 2 bases for J; bases not matched to a gene: 2. The CDR3 runs 15 residues. CDR3 in amino acids: CASSYTQGGNQPQHF. DNA for the CDR3: TGTGCCAGCAGTTACACACAGGGGGGCAATCAGCCCCAGCATTTT.

This chain uses TRBV9 with TRBJ2-3; D might be TRBD2 (6 bases). Germline V gene data show CDR1 as SGDLS and CDR2 as YYNGEE. The length of the CDR3 is 18 residues. V was pared by 0 bases and J by 1 base, with 18 bases between. The CDR3 here is CASSVESYGGGRTDTQYF. The DNA of the CDR3 is TGTGCCAGCAGCGTAGAATCTTACGGGGGTGGTCGCACAGATACGCAGTATTTT.

V usage is TRBV6-5 and J usage is TRBJ1-2, with 12 bases fitting TRBD1. CDR1 is MNHEY, CDR2 SVGAGI, per germline. V shed 6 bases, J shed 3 bases, and the junction held 2 bases outside the gene matches. This CDR3 is built from 14 residues. In DNA form, the CDR3 reads TGTGCCAGCAGGGGGACAGGGGGCGACTATGGCTACACCTTC. Amino acids: CASRGTGGDYGYTF.

This clone was found a few times. The V and J genes are TRBV10-3 and TRBJ1-2; 7 positions match TRBD1. The V segment lost 6 bases and the J segment 6 bases; nucleotides outside the gene matches: 7. The CDR3 is 13 residues long. Germline CDR1 and CDR2: ENHRY and SYGVKD. The CDR3 loop is CAIRKGQRDGYTF. CDR3 coding DNA: TGTGCCATCAGAAAGGGACAGAGGGATGGCTACACCTTC.

V usage is TRBV11-3 and J usage is TRBJ2-1; D remains ambiguous. This CDR3 comprises 13 residues. The ends were cut back, 4 bases at V and 7 bases at J, with 11 bases in the middle. Per the germline V gene, CDR1 is SGHNT and CDR2 is YENEEA. The CDR3 nucleotides are TGTGCCAGCAGCTCAGGTAACGGAAATGAGCAGTTCTTC. Translated: CASSSGNGNEQFF.

This rearrangement joins TRBV19 to TRBJ1-2, with D unclear. V lost 6 bases, J lost 0 bases, and 11 bases lay in between. This CDR3 region has 14 residues. Per germline, CDR1 LNHDA and CDR2 SQIVND (reference sequence). This CDR3 is CASRGSQANYGYTF. For the CDR3, the DNA is TGTGCCAGTAGAGGCAGCCAAGCTAACTATGGCTACACCTTC.

The chain uses TRBV29-1 and TRBJ2-3, with D perhaps matching TRBD2 (5 bases). CDR3 length: 14 residues. Germline values: CDR1 SQVTM, CDR2 ANQGSEA. Trimming took off 3 bases at V and 2 bases at J, with 12 bases between the two ends. CDR3 bases: TGCAGCGTTGATAACGGGATCCCCACAGATACGCAGTATTTT. This codes for CSVDNGIPTDTQYF.

V is TRBV2 and J is TRBJ2-7, with 14 nucleotides matching TRBD2. The CDR3 runs 17 residues. Germline V gene lookup returns CDR1 SNHLY and CDR2 FYNNEI. V trimming: 4 bases; J trimming: 1 base; junction bases outside the gene matches: 6. The CDR3 spells CASSVWTSGGLSYEQYV. The CDR3 DNA reads TGTGCCAGCAGTGTCTGGACTAGCGGGGGGCTTTCCTACGAGCAGTACGTC.

This chain joins TRBV6-5 and TRBJ2-5, with TRBD1 matching 7 bases. Trimming cost V 0 bases and J 2 bases; bases outside gene matches: 6. There are 16 residues in the CDR3. Germline assignment: CDR1 MNHEY and CDR2 SVGAGI. CDR3 amino acids: CASSYSGGEGQETQYF. CDR3 bases: TGTGCCAGCAGTTACTCAGGGGGCGAGGGGCAAGAGACCCAGTACTTC.

The chain couples TRBV5-5 to TRBJ1-1; no clear D gene. The CDR3 consists of 14 residues. The germline V and J ends were trimmed by 0 bases and 3 bases, with 9 bases remaining between them. Germline CDR1 and CDR2: SGHKS and YYEKEE (reference sequence). The DNA for the CDR3 is TGTGCCAGCAGCTTGGAGGACTTTCACACTGAAGCTTTCTTT. This sequence encodes CASSLEDFHTEAFF.

The chain joins TRBV28 to TRBJ1-1; 7 bases agree with TRBD1. Germline lookup yields CDR1 MDHEN and CDR2 SYDVKM. There are 15 residues in the CDR3. V gave up 4 bases and J gave up 1 base; unmatched junction bases: 6. CDR3 residues: CASSSFDRANTEAFF. The DNA for the CDR3 is TGTGCCAGCAGTTCCTTTGACAGGGCGAACACTGAAGCTTTCTTT.

The CDR3 bases are TGCGCCAGCAGCTTGGCACTGGCGGGATTGATCGATGAGCAGTTCTTC. Amino acid sequence: CASSLALAGLIDEQFF. This rearrangement joins TRBV5-1 to TRBJ2-1; tentative D call: TRBD2 (6 bases). This CDR3 has 16 residues. Trimming shortened V by 0 bases and J by 8 bases, and 18 bases separated the two germline ends. In germline, CDR1 is SGHRS, CDR2 YFSETQ.

The chain recombines TRBV5-6 with TRBJ1-2; TRBD1 is a possible D gene (5 bases). The CDR3 loop spans 15 amino acids. The ends were cut back, 4 bases at V and 4 bases at J, with 17 bases in the middle. CDR1 and CDR2 from the germline V gene are SGHDT and YYEEEE. CDR3: CASSLDRKLSYGYTF. CDR3 bases: TGTGCCAGCAGCCTTGACAGAAAACTTTCCTATGGCTACACCTTC.